The text below deals with one TCR beta chain. Its target is unknown. The data belong to a study of cytomegalovirus exposure and HLA in healthy donors. Overall study results and limits: Researchers counted 164 TCR beta chains as cytomegalovirus-associated. The classifier reportedly diagnosed cytomegalovirus status with high specificity and sensitivity.

In the PCR, 60 Vbeta and 13 Jbeta primers were used. TCRdb's table, derived via immunoSEQ multiplex PCR, lists solely in-frame clones and lacks some. The sample lists around 92,000 clones, around 80% occurring once. Trimming removed 4 bases from V and 2 bases from J; junction bases left unmatched: 10. The CDR3 has 16 amino acids. Germline CDR1 reads SGHRS; CDR2 reads YFSETQ. V gene TRBV5-1 combines with J gene TRBJ1-1, with 8 positions matching TRBD1. Input material: PBMCs. The TCR originated in a human donor in good health. CDR3: CASSKASPGGNTEAFF. CDR3 nucleotide sequence: TGCGCCAGCAGCAAAGCATCTCCAGGGGGCAACACTGAAGCTTTCTTT. Filled out from reference TRBV5-1 and TRBJ1-1, the complete variable domain reads KAGVTQTPRYLIKTRGQQVTLSCSPISGHRSVSWYQQTPGQGLQFLFEYFSETQRNKGNFPGRFSGRQFSNSRSEMNVSTLELGDSALYLCASSKASPGGNTEAFFGQGTRLTVV.